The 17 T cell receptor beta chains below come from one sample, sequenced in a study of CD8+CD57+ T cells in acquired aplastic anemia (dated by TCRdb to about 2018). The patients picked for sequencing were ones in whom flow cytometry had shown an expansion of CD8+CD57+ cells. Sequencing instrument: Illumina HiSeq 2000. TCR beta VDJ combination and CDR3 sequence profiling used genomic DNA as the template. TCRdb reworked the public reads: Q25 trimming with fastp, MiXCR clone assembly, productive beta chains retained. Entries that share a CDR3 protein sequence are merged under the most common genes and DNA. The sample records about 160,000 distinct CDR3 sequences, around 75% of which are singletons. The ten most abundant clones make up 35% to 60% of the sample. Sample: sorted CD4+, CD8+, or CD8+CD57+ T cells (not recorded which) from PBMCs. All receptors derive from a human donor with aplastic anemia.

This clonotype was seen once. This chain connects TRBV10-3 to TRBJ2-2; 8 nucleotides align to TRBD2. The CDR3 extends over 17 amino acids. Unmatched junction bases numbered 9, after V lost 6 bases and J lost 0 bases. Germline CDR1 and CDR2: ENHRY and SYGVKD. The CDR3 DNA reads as TGTGCCATCAGGACCGGGGGGGGATCCCCGAACACCGGGGAGCTGTTTTTT. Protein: CAIRTGGGSPNTGELFF.

In DNA, the CDR3 is TGTGCCACCAGTGAGCCTACAGGGCGGAATGAGCAGTTCTTC. This translates into CATSEPTGRNEQFF. The J gene is TRBJ2-1, the V gene TRBV24-1; possible D gene TRBD1, 6 bases. The CDR3 has 14 amino acids. The germline V gene has CDR1 KGHDR and CDR2 SFDVKD. Trimming shortened V by 4 bases and J by 7 bases, and 13 bases separated the two germline ends.

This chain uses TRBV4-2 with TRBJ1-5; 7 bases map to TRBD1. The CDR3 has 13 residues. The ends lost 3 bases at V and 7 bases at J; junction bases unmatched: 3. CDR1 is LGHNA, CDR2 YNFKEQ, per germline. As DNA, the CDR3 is TGTGCCAGCAGCCACGCGACAGGGCAGCCCCAGCATTTT. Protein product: CASSHATGQPQHF.

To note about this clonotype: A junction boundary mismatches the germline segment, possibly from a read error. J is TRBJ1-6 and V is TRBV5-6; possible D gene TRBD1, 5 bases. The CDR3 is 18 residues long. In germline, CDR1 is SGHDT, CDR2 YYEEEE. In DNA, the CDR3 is TGTGCCAGCAGCGGAAACACTAGACAGAGCTCCTATAATTCACCCCTCTACTTT. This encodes CASSGNTRQSSYNSPLYF.

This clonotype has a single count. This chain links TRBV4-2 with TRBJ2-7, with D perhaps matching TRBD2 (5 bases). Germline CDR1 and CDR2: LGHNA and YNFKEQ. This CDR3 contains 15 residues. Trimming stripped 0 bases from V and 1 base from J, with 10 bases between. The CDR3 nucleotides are TGTGCCAGCAGCCAAGATCTGAGCGGTTCCTACGAGCAGTACTTC. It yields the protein CASSQDLSGSYEQYF.

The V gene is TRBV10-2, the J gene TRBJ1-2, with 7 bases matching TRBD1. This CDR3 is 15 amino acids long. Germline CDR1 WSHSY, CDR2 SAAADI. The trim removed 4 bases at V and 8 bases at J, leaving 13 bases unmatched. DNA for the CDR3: TGCGCCAGCAGTGTGGGGGACAGAGGACTTGAAGGCTACACCTTC. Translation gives CASSVGDRGLEGYTF.

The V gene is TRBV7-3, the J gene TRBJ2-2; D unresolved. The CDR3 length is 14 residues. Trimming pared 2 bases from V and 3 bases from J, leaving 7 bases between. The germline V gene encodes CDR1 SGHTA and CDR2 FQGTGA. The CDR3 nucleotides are TGTGCCAGCAGCTTACGGGCGGACACCGGGGAGCTGTTTTTT. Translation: CASSLRADTGELFF.

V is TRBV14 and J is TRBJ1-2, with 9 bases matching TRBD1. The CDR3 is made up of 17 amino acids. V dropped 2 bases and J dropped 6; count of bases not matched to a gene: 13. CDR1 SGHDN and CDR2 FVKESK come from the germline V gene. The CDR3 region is CASSQLDRGYWMHGYTF. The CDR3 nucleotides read TGTGCCAGCAGCCAACTGGACAGGGGTTATTGGATGCATGGCTACACCTTC.

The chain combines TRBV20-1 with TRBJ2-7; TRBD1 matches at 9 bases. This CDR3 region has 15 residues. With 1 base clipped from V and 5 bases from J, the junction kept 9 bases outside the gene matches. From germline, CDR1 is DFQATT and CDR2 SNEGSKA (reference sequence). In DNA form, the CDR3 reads TGCAGTGCTAGAGGCACCGGGACAGGGCCGGACGAGCAGTACTTC. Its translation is CSARGTGTGPDEQYF.

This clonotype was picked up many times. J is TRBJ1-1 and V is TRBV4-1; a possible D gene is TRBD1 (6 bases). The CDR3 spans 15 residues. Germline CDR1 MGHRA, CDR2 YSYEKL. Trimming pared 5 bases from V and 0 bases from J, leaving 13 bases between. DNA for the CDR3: TGCGCCAGCAGCTTGGGGGCAGGGATGAACACTGAAGCTTTCTTT. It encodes CASSLGAGMNTEAFF.

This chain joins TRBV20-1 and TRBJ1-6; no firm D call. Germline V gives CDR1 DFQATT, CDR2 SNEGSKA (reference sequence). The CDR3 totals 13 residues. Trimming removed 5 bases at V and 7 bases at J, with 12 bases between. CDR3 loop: CSARGDENSPLHF. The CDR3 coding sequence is TGCAGTGCTCGCGGGGATGAGAATTCACCCCTCCACTTT.

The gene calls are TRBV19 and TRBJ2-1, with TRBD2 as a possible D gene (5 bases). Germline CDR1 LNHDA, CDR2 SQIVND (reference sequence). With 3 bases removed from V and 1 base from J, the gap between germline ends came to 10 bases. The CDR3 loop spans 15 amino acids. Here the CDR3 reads CASSISGESYNEQFF. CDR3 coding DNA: TGTGCCAGTAGTATTTCCGGGGAATCCTACAATGAGCAGTTCTTC.

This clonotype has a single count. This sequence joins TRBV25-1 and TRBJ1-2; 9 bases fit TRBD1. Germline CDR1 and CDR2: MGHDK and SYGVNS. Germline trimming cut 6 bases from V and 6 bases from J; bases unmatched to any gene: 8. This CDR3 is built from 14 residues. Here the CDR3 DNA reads TGTGCCAGCAGGACAGGGGGATCGGTCGATGGCTACACCTTC. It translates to CASRTGGSVDGYTF.

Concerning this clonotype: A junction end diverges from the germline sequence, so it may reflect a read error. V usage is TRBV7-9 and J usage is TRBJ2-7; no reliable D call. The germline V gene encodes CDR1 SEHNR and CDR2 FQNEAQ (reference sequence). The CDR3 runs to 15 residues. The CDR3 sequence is CASSQATGSSYEQYF. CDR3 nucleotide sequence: TGCGCCAGCAGCCAAGCAACGGGTTCTTCCTACGAGCAGTACTTC. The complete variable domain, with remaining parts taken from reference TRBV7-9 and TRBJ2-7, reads DTGVSQNPRHKITKRGQNVTFRCDPISEHNRLYWYRQTLGQGPEFLTYFQNEAQLEKSRLLSDRFSAERPKGSFSTLEIQRTEQGDSAMYLCASSQATGSSYEQYFGPGTRLTVT.

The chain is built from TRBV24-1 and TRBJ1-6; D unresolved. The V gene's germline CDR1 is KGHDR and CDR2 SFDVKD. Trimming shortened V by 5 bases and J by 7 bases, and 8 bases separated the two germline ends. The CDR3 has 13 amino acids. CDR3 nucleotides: TGTGCCACCAGTGGGGGAGAGAATTCACCCCTCCACTTT. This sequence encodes CATSGGENSPLHF.

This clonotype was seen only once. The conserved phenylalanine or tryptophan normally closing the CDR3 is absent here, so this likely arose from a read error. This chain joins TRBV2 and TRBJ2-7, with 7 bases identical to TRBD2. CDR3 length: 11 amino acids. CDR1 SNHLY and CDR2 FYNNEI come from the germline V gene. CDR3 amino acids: CASRRDYGQYA. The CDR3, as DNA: TGTGCCAGTCGGCGGGACTACGGGCAGTACGCC.

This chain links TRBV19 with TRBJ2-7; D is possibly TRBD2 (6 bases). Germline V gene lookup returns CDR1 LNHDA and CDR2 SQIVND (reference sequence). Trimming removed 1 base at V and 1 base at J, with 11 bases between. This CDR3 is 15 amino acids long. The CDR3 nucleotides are TGTGCCAGTAGTATAGTGTGGGGGGAGTCCTACGAGCAGTACTTC. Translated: CASSIVWGESYEQYF.